The next 6 T cell receptor beta chains were all read from a single sample in a study of beta chain features in type 1 diabetes listed by TCRdb under 2018. Libraries were constructed by the immunoSEQ multiplex PCR assay. The High Capacity cDNA Reverse Transcription Kit was used to reverse transcribe all of the isolated RNA, meaning that expressed TCRB transcripts were what got sequenced. TCRdb limited this immuneACCESS table to in-frame rearrangements with V and J called. A share of clones is missing; checked studies link under half to unresolved V genes, and the rest is unexplained. In this sample the table shows about 150,000 clones, under 60% of which occur a single time. The ten largest clonotypes hold roughly 0.43% of the sample. Sequences were obtained from Tregs from blood. This specimen's cell subset or site label, per the study, means: regulatory CD4+ T cells. The receptor set was obtained from a man between 18 and 29 years old in good health.

This sequence joins TRBV9 and TRBJ2-5, with 7 bases fitting TRBD2. V lost 1 base to trimming and J lost 5 bases; unmatched junction nucleotides: 8. The CDR3 totals 15 residues. Per the germline V gene, CDR1 is SGDLS and CDR2 is YYNGEE. As DNA, the CDR3 is TGTGCCAGCAGCGTAACCCCGGCGGGAGATGAGACCCAGTACTTC. It specifies CASSVTPAGDETQYF.

Only a few counts were recorded for this clone. The chain combines TRBV7-2 with TRBJ2-1; tentatively, D is TRBD1 (6 bases). Trimming shortened V by 0 bases and J by 2 bases, and 8 bases separated the two germline ends. The CDR3 length is 15 residues. Germline V gene data show CDR1 as SGHTA and CDR2 as FQGNSA. Here the CDR3 DNA reads TGTGCCAGCAGCTTAGCCAGGGGTCCCTACAATGAGCAGTTCTTC. Protein sequence: CASSLARGPYNEQFF.

The chain combines TRBV28 with TRBJ1-2; TRBD1 matches 7 bases. The junction had 6 bases not matched to a gene; V was cut back by 8 bases and J by 3 bases. This CDR3 comprises 13 residues. Looked up from germline, CDR1 is MDHEN and CDR2 is SYDVKM. CDR3 region: CASEVQGDYGYTF. CDR3 DNA sequence: TGTGCCAGCGAGGTTCAGGGGGACTATGGCTACACCTTC.

This clone was seen more than once but under ten times. This chain links TRBV9 with TRBJ2-1; the match to TRBD2 covers 9 bases. CDR1 SGDLS and CDR2 YYNGEE come from the germline V gene. This CDR3 comprises 17 residues. V lost 0 bases to trimming and J lost 7 bases; unmatched junction nucleotides: 11. The CDR3 sequence: CASSVATLAGVRNEQFF. The CDR3 bases are TGTGCCAGCAGCGTAGCTACTTTAGCGGGAGTTCGAAATGAGCAGTTCTTC. Filled out from reference TRBV9 and TRBJ2-1, the complete variable domain reads DSGVTQTPKHLITATGQRVTLRCSPRSGDLSVYWYQQSLDQGLQFLIQYYNGEERAKGNILERFSAQQFPDLHSELNLSSLELGDSALYFCASSVATLAGVRNEQFFGPGTRLTVL.

The chain is built from TRBV5-1 and TRBJ2-7; 15 nucleotides agree with TRBD2. This CDR3 is 17 amino acids long. Germline V lookup: CDR1 SGHRS, CDR2 YFSETQ. V shed 3 bases, J shed 4 bases, and the junction held 8 bases outside the gene matches. This CDR3 reads CASSYGLAGGLPYEQYF. The CDR3 DNA reads TGCGCCAGCAGCTACGGACTAGCGGGGGGGCTTCCATACGAGCAGTACTTC. The full variable domain, with the rest looked up from reference TRBV5-1 and TRBJ2-7, is KAGVTQTPRYLIKTRGQQVTLSCSPISGHRSVSWYQQTPGQGLQFLFEYFSETQRNKGNFPGRFSGRQFSNSRSEMNVSTLELGDSALYLCASSYGLAGGLPYEQYFGPGTRLTVT.

This clone has only a few counts. The gene calls are TRBV4-1 and TRBJ2-7, with TRBD2 identical over 7 bases. CDR3 length equals 16 residues. Germline loops: CDR1 MGHRA, CDR2 YSYEKL. J lost 0 bases, V lost 3 bases, and 8 bases had no gene match. CDR3 nucleotides: TGCGCCAGCAGCCAGGGGAGACTAGCCCGCTCCTACGAGCAGTACTTC. It translates to CASSQGRLARSYEQYF.